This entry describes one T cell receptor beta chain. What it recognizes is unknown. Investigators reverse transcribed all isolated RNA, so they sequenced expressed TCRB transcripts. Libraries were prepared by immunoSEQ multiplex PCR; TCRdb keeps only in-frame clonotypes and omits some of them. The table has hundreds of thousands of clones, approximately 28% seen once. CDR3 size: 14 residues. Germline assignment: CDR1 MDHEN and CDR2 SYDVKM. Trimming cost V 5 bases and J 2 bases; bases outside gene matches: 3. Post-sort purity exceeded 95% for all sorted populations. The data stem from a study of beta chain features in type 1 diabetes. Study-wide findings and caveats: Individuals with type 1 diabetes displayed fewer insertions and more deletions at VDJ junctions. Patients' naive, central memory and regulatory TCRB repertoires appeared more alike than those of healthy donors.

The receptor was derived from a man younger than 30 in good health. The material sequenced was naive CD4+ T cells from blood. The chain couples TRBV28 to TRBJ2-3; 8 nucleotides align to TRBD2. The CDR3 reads CASSLAGPTDTQYF. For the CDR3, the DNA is TGTGCCAGCAGTCTAGCGGGTCCCACAGATACGCAGTATTTT.